Listed here are 21 T cell receptor beta chains from one sample, sequenced in a study of T cell responses to AZD1222 COVID-19 vaccine (dated by TCRdb to the early 2020s). What this sample's time point label stands for: baseline before first vaccination. Libraries were prepared through the immunoSEQ multiplex PCR assay. The table comes from immuneACCESS by way of TCRdb, which keeps in-frame sequences with V and J called. Part of the clones is missing from these tables; in studies checked, under half for an unresolved V gene and the rest for unknown reasons. The sample contains about 150,000 clones, 85% to 95% of them found a single time. The ten largest clones add up to 1.9% of the sample. The input for sequencing was peripheral blood, taken on day 0 of AZD1222 vaccination. These receptors originate from an adult in good health.

This rearrangement joins TRBV6-1 to TRBJ2-7; 7 bases are a match to TRBD1. The germline V gene has CDR1 MNHNS and CDR2 SASEGT. This CDR3 has 14 amino acids. V dropped 1 base and J dropped 0; count of bases not matched to a gene: 0. The CDR3 loop reads CASSEGQGSYEQYF. As DNA, the CDR3 is TGTGCCAGCAGTGAAGGACAGGGCTCCTACGAGCAGTACTTC.

The V call is TRBV12-3 or TRBV12-4, the J call TRBJ1-3; D gene uncertain. The CDR3 runs to 13 residues. Trimming pared 6 bases from V and 1 base from J, leaving 7 bases between. The CDR3 nucleotides are TGTGCCAGCAGGGAGTCATCTGGAAACACCATATATTTT. Its protein product is CASRESSGNTIYF.

The V and J genes are TRBV4-1 and TRBJ1-1; tentatively, D is TRBD1 (6 bases). This CDR3 has 14 amino acids. Germline V gene sequence: CDR1 MGHRA, CDR2 YSYEKL. Trimming removed 3 bases from V and 2 bases from J, with 10 bases in between. The CDR3 is CASSHRGINTEAFF. CDR3 DNA: TGCGCCAGCAGCCATAGGGGGATAAACACTGAAGCTTTCTTT.

The chain recombines TRBV5-4 with TRBJ1-1; D is perhaps TRBD1 (5 bases). Germline V gives CDR1 SGHNT, CDR2 YYREEE (reference sequence). The V and J ends lost 3 bases and 2 bases respectively, with 14 bases between them. This CDR3 is 15 amino acids long. CDR3 sequence: CASSSPGALNTEAFF. For the CDR3, the DNA is TGTGCCAGCAGCTCCCCCGGGGCCCTAAACACTGAAGCTTTCTTT.

J is TRBJ1-2 and V is TRBV6-5, with a weak D call TRBD1 (5 bases). This CDR3 region has 15 residues. Trimming left V 7 bases short and J 6 bases short, with 21 bases between. The V gene's germline CDR1 is MNHEY and CDR2 SVGAGI. CDR3: CASNPGGGRGDGYTF. The CDR3 DNA sequence: TGTGCCAGCAACCCCGGCGGGGGACGGGGGGATGGCTACACCTTC.

J is TRBJ1-3 and V is TRBV27, with unresolved D. CDR3 length: 15 amino acids. CDR1 is MNHEY, CDR2 SMNVEV, per germline (reference sequence). Trimming took 4 bases from V and 1 from J, leaving 11 bases between them. DNA for the CDR3: TGTGCCAGCAGTTCCGCAGGAGGATCTGGAAACACCATATATTTT. Its protein is CASSSAGGSGNTIYF.

The gene calls are TRBV11-2 and TRBJ2-3, with a weak D call TRBD2 (6 bases). Looked up from germline, CDR1 is SGHAT and CDR2 is FQNNGV. The ends were cut back, 4 bases at V and 2 bases at J, with 16 bases in the middle. CDR3 length equals 16 residues. As DNA, the CDR3 is TGTGCCAGCAGCTCCCGTGGCGGGGTCCTCACAGATACGCAGTATTTT. Amino acids: CASSSRGGVLTDTQYF.

V usage is TRBV18 and J usage is TRBJ1-6; possibly TRBD1 for D (6 bases). CDR3 length equals 15 residues. V was clipped by 2 bases and J by 5 bases, with 10 bases between them. CDR1 is KGHSH, CDR2 LQKENI, per germline. The CDR3 nucleotides are TGTGCCAGCTCACCATCACAGGGCGATAATTCACCCCTCCACTTT. Residues: CASSPSQGDNSPLHF.

Only a few counts were recorded for this clone. The chain is built from TRBV9 and TRBJ1-2; TRBD1 is a possible D gene (5 bases). CDR3 length equals 14 residues. Trimming left V 0 bases short and J 1 base short, with 7 bases between. Germline values: CDR1 SGDLS, CDR2 YYNGEE. CDR3 protein: CASSVGGFNYGYTF. As DNA, the CDR3 is TGTGCCAGCAGCGTAGGGGGGTTTAACTATGGCTACACCTTC.

This clone was seen just once. CDR3 in DNA: TGCGCCAGCAGCTTACTGTTAGAGGACACTGAAGCTTTCTTT. This translates into CASSLLLEDTEAFF. The V call is TRBV5-1, the J call TRBJ1-1; no clear D. V was clipped by 2 bases and J by 3 bases, with 11 bases between them. This CDR3 has 14 amino acids. The germline gives CDR1 SGHRS, CDR2 YFSETQ.

This clone was counted between two and nine times. V usage is TRBV6-1 and J usage is TRBJ1-6, with D unclear. Trimming removed 2 bases at V and 0 bases at J, with 17 bases between. The CDR3 spans 19 residues. Germline CDR1 and CDR2: MNHNS and SASEGT. CDR3 nucleotide sequence: TGTGCCAGCAGTGAAAGAGTGCCGCTGCCGAGCTCCTATAATTCACCCCTCCACTTT. Translation gives CASSERVPLPSSYNSPLHF.

The chain employs TRBV19 and TRBJ1-5; D not certain. Deletions cut 10 bases from V and 4 bases from J, with 20 bases between. The CDR3 contains 15 residues. From germline, CDR1 is LNHDA and CDR2 SQIVND (reference sequence). The CDR3 loop reads CATLPSTNFNQPQHF. The CDR3 DNA reads TGTGCCACTCTCCCCTCGACAAACTTTAATCAGCCCCAGCATTTT.

The CDR3 protein is CASSFRGSGNTIYF. The DNA for the CDR3 is TGTGCCAGCAGCTTCAGGGGATCCGGAAACACCATATATTTT. V is TRBV14 and J is TRBJ1-3; D might be TRBD1 (6 bases). V shed 5 bases and J shed 4 bases, with 12 bases lying between them. CDR3 length: 14 amino acids. Germline CDR1 reads SGHDN; CDR2 reads FVKESK.

This clone was observed once. The chain joins TRBV3-1 (or the pseudogene TRBV3-2) to TRBJ1-2; D call uncertain. The CDR3 spans 11 residues. CDR1 and CDR2 from the germline V gene are LGHDT and YNNKEL (reference sequence). The V and J ends lost 4 bases and 6 bases respectively, with 6 bases between them. The CDR3 DNA reads as TGTGCCAGCAGCCGCGGGGATGGCTACACCTTC. Encoded protein: CASSRGDGYTF.

The chain couples TRBV7-2 to TRBJ1-1; 7 positions agree with TRBD1. The CDR3 spans 13 residues. The trim removed 7 bases at V and 5 bases at J, leaving 7 bases unmatched. Germline V gene sequence: CDR1 SGHTA, CDR2 FQGNSA. As DNA, the CDR3 is TGTGCCAGCACCCTAGGGGGCTGGACTGAAGCTTTCTTT. Its translation: CASTLGGWTEAFF. Looking up the rest from reference TRBV7-2 and TRBJ1-1 gives the full variable domain: GAGVSQSPSNKVTEKGKDVELRCDPISGHTALYWYRQSLGQGLEFLIYFQGNSAPDKSGLPSDRFSAERTGGSVSTLTIQRTQQEDSAVYLCASTLGGWTEAFFGQGTRLTVV.

The chain is built from TRBV6-6 and TRBJ1-2; D call uncertain. Deletions cut 5 bases from V and 2 bases from J, with 9 bases between. CDR3 length equals 13 residues. Germline lookup yields CDR1 MNHNY and CDR2 SVGAGI (reference sequence). In DNA, the CDR3 is TGTGCCAGCAGTCACGACAAAAACTATGGCTACACCTTC. Its protein is CASSHDKNYGYTF.

This rearrangement joins TRBV7-8 to TRBJ2-1, with TRBD2 matching 16 bases. This CDR3 is 18 amino acids long. V shed 5 bases, J shed 9 bases, and the junction held 13 bases outside the gene matches. Per the germline V gene, CDR1 is SGHVS and CDR2 is FQNEAQ. This CDR3 reads CASSPTPPGTSGRGEQFF. CDR3 nucleotides: TGTGCCAGCAGCCCTACACCTCCTGGGACTAGCGGGAGGGGTGAGCAGTTCTTC.

The chain couples TRBV30 to TRBJ1-1; D call uncertain. The CDR3 is 13 residues long. V lost 0 bases and J lost 3, with 8 bases in between. The germline CDR1 and CDR2 sequences are GTSNPN and SVGIG (reference sequence). The CDR3 nucleotides are TGTGCCTGGAGTGTAGGTTGGGACACTGAAGCTTTCTTT. Residues: CAWSVGWDTEAFF.

The chain links TRBV5-4 to TRBJ1-1; the D gene is possibly TRBD1 (5 bases). V dropped 0 bases and J dropped 6 bases, with 9 bases sitting between them. The germline V gene has CDR1 SGHNT and CDR2 YYREEE (reference sequence). This CDR3 comprises 13 residues. The CDR3: CASSLAGLAEAFF. As DNA, the CDR3 is TGTGCCAGCAGCTTGGCGGGGCTCGCTGAAGCTTTCTTT.

The chain has TRBV5-1 and TRBJ2-3; TRBD2 agrees at 7 bases. Unmatched junction bases numbered 13, after V lost 6 bases and J lost 3 bases. CDR1 and CDR2 (germline): SGHRS, YFSETQ. CDR3 size: 16 residues. The CDR3 DNA follows: TGCGCCAGCAAGGCTAGCGGCCCCTCAGCAACAGATACGCAGTATTTT. The encoded protein is CASKASGPSATDTQYF.

The rearrangement links TRBV25-1 to TRBJ2-1; weak D call: TRBD2 (6 bases). Germline assignment: CDR1 MGHDK and CDR2 SYGVNS. Trimming pared 3 bases from V and 3 bases from J, leaving 18 bases between. The CDR3 contains 17 residues. The CDR3 spells CASSERGKGLGYNEQFF. CDR3 sequence (DNA): TGTGCCAGCAGTGAGCGGGGCAAGGGACTGGGCTACAATGAGCAGTTCTTC.